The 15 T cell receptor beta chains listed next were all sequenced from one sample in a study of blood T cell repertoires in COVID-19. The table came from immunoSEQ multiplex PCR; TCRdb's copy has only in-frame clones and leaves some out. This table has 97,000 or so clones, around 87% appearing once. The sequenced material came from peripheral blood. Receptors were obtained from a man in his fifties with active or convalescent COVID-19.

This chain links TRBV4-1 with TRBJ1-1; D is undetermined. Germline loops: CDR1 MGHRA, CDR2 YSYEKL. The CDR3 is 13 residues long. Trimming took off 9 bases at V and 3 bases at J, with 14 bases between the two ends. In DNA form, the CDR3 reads TGCGCCAGTTCACCCGATCGGGACACTGAAGCTTTCTTT. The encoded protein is CASSPDRDTEAFF.

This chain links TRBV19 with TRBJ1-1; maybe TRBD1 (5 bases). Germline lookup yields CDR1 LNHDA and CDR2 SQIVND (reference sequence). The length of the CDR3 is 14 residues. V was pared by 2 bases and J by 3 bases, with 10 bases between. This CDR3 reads CASSISGGDTEAFF. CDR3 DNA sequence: TGTGCCAGTAGTATATCCGGGGGAGACACTGAAGCTTTCTTT.

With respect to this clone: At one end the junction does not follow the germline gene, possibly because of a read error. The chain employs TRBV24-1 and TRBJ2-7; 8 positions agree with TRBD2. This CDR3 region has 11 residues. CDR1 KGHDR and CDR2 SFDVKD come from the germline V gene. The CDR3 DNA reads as TGCGCCGGGGGGGCTTACAACGAGCAGTACTTC. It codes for CAGGAYNEQYF.

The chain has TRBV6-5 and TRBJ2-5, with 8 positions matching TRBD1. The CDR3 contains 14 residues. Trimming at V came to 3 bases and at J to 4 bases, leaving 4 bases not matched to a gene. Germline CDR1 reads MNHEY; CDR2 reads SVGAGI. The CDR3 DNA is TGTGCCAGCAGTTATCGACAGGGGCGAGAGACCCAGTACTTC. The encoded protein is CASSYRQGRETQYF.

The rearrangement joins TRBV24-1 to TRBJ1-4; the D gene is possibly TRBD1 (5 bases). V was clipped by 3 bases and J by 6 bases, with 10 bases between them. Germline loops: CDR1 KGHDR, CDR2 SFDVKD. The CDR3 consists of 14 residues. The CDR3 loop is CATSDAGGDEKLFF. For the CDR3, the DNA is TGTGCCACCAGTGATGCAGGAGGGGATGAAAAACTGTTTTTT.

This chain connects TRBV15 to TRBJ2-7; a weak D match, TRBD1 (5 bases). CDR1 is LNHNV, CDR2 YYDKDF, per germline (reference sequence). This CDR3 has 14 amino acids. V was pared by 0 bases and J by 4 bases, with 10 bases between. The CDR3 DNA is TGTGCCACCAGCAGAGATCTGGGGCCTTACGAGCAGTACGTC. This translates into CATSRDLGPYEQYV.

Written as DNA, the CDR3 is TGTGCCAGCAGCCCCCGACAGGGGGAGAAATACAATGAGCAGTTCTTC. Amino acids: CASSPRQGEKYNEQFF. The V and J genes are TRBV7-2 and TRBJ2-1; 9 bases line up with TRBD1. Per the germline V gene, CDR1 is SGHTA and CDR2 is FQGNSA. CDR3 length equals 16 residues. V lost 5 bases to trimming and J lost 4 bases; unmatched junction nucleotides: 9.

DNA for the CDR3: TGTGCCAGCTCACCGGCTCAGAATCAGCCCCAGCATTTT. Its protein product is CASSPAQNQPQHF. J is TRBJ1-5 and V is TRBV18; no reliable D call. This CDR3 contains 13 residues. CDR1 and CDR2 from the germline V gene are KGHSH and LQKENI. V gave up 3 bases and J gave up 4 bases, with 7 bases separating them.

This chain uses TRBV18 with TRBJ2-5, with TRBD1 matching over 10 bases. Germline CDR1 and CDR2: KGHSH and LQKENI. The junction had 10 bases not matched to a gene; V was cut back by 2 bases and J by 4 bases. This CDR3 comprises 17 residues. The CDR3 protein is CASSPSASGTGVETQYF. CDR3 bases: TGTGCCAGCTCACCATCTGCTTCCGGGACAGGGGTAGAGACCCAGTACTTC.

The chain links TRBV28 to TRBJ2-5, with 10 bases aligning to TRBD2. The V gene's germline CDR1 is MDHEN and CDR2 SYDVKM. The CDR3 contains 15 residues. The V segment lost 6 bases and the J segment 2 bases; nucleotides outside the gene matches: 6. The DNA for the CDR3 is TGTGCCAGCAGCCTAGCGGGGGTGGGTCAAGAGACCCAGTACTTC. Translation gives CASSLAGVGQETQYF.

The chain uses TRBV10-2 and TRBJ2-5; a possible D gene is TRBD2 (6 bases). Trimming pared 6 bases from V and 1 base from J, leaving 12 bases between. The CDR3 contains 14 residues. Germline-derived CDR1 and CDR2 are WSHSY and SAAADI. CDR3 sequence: CASSTLASQETQYF. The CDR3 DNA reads TGCGCCAGCAGCACACTAGCTAGCCAAGAGACCCAGTACTTC.

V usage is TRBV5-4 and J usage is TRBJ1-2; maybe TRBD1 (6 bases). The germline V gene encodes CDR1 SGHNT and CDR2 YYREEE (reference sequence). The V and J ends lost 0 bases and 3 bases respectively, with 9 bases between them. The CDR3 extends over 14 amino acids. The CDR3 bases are TGTGCCAGCAGCTTGGGACAGGCTGACTATGGCTACACCTTC. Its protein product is CASSLGQADYGYTF.

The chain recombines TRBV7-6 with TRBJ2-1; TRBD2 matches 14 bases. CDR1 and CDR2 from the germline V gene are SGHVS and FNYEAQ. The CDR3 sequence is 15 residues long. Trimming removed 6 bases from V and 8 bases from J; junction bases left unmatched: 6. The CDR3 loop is CASSPRTSGGYEQFF. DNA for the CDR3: TGTGCCAGCAGTCCGAGGACTAGCGGGGGGTATGAGCAGTTCTTC. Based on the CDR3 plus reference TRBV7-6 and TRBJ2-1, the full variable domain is GAGVSQSPRYKVTKRGQDVALRCDPISGHVSLYWYRQALGQGPEFLTYFNYEAQQDKSGLPNDRFSAERPEGSISTLTIQRTEQRDSAMYRCASSPRTSGGYEQFFGPGTRLTVL.

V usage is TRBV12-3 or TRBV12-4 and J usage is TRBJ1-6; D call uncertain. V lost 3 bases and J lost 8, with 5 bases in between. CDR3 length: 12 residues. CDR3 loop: CASSFSDSPLHF. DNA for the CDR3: TGTGCCAGCAGTTTCTCCGATTCACCCCTCCACTTT.

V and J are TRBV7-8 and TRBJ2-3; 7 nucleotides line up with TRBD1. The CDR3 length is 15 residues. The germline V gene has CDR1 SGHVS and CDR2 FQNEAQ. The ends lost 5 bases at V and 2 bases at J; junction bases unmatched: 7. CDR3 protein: CASSISTGLTDTQYF. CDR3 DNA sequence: TGTGCCAGCAGCATCTCGACAGGGCTCACAGATACGCAGTATTTT.